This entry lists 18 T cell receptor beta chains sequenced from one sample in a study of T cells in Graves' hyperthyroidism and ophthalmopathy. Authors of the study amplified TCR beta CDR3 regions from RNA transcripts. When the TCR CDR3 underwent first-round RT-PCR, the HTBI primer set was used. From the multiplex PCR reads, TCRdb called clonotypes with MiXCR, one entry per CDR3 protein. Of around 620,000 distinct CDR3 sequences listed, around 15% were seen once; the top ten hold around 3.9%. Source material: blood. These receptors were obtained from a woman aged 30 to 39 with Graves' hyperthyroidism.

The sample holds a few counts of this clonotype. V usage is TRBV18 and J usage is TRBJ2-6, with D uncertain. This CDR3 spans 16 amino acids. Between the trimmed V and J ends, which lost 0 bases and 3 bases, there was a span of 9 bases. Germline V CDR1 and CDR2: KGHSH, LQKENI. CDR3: CASSPPAGRGANVLTF. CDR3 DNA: TGTGCCAGCTCACCACCTGCCGGGCGTGGGGCCAACGTCCTGACTTTC.

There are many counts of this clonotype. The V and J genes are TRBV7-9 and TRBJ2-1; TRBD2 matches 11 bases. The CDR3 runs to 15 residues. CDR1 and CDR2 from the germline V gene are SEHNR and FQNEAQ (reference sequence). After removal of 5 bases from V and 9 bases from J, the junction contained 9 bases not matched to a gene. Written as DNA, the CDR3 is TGTGCCAGCAGCCCTCGGGTAGCGGGAGGGAGTGAGCAGTTCTTC. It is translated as CASSPRVAGGSEQFF.

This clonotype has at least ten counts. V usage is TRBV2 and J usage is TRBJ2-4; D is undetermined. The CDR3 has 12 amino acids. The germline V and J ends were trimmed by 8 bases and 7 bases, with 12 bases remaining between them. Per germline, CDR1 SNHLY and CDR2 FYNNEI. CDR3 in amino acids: CASVSLENIQYF. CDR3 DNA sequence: TGTGCCAGCGTGAGCTTAGAGAACATTCAGTACTTC.

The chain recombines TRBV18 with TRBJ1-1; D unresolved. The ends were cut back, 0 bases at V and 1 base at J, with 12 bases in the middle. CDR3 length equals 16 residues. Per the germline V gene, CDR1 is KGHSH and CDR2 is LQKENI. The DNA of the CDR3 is TGTGCCAGCTCACCACCGGCAGGTGTGAGGAACACTGAAGCTTTCTTT. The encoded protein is CASSPPAGVRNTEAFF.

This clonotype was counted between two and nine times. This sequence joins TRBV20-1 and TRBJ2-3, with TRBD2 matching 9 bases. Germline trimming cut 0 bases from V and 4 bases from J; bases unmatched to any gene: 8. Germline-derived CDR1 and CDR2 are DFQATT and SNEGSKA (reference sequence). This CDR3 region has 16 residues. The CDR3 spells CSARDIAGAGPDTQYF. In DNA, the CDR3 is TGCAGTGCTAGAGATATAGCGGGAGCTGGTCCAGATACGCAGTATTTT.

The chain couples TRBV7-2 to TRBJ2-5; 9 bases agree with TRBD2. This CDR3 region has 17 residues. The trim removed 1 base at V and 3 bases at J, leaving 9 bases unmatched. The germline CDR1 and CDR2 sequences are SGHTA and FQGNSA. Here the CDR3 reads CASSLGVAGAIEETQYF. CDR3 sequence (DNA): TGTGCCAGCAGCTTAGGGGTAGCGGGAGCAATTGAAGAGACCCAGTACTTC.

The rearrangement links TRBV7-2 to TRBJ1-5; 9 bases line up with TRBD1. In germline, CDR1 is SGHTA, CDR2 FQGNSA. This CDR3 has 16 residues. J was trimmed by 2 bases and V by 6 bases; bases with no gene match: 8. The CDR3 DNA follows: TGTGCCAGCAGTGAACAGGGGGCTGTTGGCAATCAGCCCCAGCATTTT. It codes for CASSEQGAVGNQPQHF.

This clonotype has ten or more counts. CDR3 region: CASSLRLATSDTQYF. CDR3 DNA: TGTGCCAGCAGCTTAAGACTAGCAACATCAGATACGCAGTATTTT. The chain links TRBV7-2 to TRBJ2-3; TRBD2 agrees at 7 bases. CDR3 length equals 15 residues. The V segment lost 2 bases and the J segment 4 bases; nucleotides outside the gene matches: 6. Germline V gene lookup returns CDR1 SGHTA and CDR2 FQGNSA.

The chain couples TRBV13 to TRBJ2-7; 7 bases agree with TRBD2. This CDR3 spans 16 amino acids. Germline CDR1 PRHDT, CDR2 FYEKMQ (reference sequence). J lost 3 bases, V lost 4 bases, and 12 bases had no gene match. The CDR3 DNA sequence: TGTGCCAGCAGCTCCTCCGGGACTACGTTAAACTACGAGCAGTACTTC. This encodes CASSSSGTTLNYEQYF.

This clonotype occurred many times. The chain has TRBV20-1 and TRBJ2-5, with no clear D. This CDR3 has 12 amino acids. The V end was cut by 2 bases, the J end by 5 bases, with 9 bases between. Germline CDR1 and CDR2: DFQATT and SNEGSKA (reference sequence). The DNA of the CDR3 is TGCAGTGCTAGAAAACTGAGGGAGACCCAGTACTTC. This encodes CSARKLRETQYF.

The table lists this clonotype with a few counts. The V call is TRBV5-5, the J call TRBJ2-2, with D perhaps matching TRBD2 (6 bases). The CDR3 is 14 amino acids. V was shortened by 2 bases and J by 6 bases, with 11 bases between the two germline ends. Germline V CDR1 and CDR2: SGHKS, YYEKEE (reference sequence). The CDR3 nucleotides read TGTGCCAGCAGCTTTAGTTCGGGGGCCGGGGAGCTGTTTTTT. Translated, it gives CASSFSSGAGELFF.

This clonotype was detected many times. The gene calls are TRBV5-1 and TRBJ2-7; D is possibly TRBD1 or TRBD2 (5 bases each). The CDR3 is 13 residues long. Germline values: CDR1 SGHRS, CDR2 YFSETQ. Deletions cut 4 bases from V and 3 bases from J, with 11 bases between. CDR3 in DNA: TGCGCCAGCAGCGGGGGATCCTTCTACGAGCAGTACTTC. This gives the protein CASSGGSFYEQYF.

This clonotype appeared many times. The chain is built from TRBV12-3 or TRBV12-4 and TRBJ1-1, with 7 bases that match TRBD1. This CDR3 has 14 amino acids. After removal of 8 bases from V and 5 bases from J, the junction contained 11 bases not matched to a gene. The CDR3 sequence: CASGYTGVGTEAFF. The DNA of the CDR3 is TGTGCCAGCGGTTATACAGGGGTGGGGACTGAAGCTTTCTTT.

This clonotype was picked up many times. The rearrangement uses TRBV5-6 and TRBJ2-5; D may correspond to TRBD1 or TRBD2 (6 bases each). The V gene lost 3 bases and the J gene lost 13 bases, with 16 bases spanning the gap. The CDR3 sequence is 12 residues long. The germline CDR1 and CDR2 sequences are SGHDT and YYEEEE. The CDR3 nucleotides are TGTGCCAGCAGCTATGCCGGGGGCACTCGGTACTTC. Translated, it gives CASSYAGGTRYF.

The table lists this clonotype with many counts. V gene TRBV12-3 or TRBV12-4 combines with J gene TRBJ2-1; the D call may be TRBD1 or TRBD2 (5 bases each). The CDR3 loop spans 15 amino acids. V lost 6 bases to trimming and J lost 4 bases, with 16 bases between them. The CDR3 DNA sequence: TGTGCCAGCAGCTACGGGACCTCGCTTTACAATGAGCAGTTCTTC. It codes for CASSYGTSLYNEQFF.

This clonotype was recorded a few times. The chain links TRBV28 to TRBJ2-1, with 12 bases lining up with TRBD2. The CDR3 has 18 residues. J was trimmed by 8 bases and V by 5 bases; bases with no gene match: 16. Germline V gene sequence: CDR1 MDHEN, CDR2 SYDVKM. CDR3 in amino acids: CASSVTIATSGRRYEQFF. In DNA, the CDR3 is TGTGCCAGCAGTGTTACAATCGCGACTAGCGGGAGAAGATATGAGCAGTTCTTC.

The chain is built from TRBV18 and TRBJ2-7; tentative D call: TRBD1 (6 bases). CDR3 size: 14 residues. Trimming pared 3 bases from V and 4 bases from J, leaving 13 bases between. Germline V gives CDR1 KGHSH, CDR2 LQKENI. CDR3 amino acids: CASSPRGQTYEQYF. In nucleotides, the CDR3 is TGTGCCAGCTCACCGAGAGGACAGACTTACGAGCAGTACTTC.

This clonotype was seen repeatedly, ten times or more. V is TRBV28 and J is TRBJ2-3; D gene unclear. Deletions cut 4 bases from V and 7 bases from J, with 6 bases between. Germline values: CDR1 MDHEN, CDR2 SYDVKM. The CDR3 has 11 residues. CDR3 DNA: TGTGCCAGCAGTTCCCTTTATACGCAGTATTTT. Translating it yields CASSSLYTQYF.